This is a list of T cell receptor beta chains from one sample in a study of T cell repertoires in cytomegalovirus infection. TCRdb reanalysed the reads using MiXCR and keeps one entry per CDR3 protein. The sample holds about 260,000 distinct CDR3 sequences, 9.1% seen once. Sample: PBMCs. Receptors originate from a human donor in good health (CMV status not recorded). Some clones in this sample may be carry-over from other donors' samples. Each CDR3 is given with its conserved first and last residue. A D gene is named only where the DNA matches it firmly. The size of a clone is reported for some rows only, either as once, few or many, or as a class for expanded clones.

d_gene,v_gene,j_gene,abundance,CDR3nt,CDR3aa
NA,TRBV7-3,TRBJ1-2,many,TGTGCCAGCAGCTCGCTAATCGGGACGGACTATGGCTACACCTTC,CASSSLIGTDYGYTF
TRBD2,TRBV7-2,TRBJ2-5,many,TGTGCCAGCACCCGACTGGCGGGAGAAGAGACCCAGTACTTC,CASTRLAGEETQYF
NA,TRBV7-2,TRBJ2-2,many,TGTGCCAGCAGCTTAAATAGCCTGCGAACCGCCGGGGAGCTGTTTTTT,CASSLNSLRTAGELFF
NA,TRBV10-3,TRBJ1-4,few,TGTGCCATCAGTGAGTCGGTAATAGGTGAAAAACTGTTTTTT,CAISESVIGEKLFF
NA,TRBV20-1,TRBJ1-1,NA,TGCAGTGCTAGGGACTTACAGGGCAGCACTGAAGCTTTCTTT,CSARDLQGSTEAFF
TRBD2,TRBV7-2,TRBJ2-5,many,TGTGCCAGCAGCCTTAGTACGGGGGGAGGGCAAGAGACCCAGTACTTC,CASSLSTGGGQETQYF
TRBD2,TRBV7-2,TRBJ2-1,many,TGTGCCAGCAGCTTGGTCGCGGGAGTGTCCTACAATGAGCAGTTCTTC,CASSLVAGVSYNEQFF
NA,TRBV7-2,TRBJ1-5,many,TGTGCCAGCAATGAGGGATATAGCAATCAGCCCCAGCATTTT,CASNEGYSNQPQHF
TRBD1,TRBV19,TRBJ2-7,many,TGTGCCAGTAGTGGGGGACAGCTTAACTACGAGCAGTACTTC,CASSGGQLNYEQYF
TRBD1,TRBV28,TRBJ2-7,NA,TGTGCCAGCAGTTCAGTCGGGACAGGGTTAAGGGAGCAGTACTTC,CASSSVGTGLREQYF
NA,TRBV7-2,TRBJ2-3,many,TGTGCCAGCAGCAGGGACTTTAGCACCTTAGATACGCAGTATTTT,CASSRDFSTLDTQYF
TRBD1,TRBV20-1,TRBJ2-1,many,TGCAGTGCTAGAGATGACGCAGGGGGTCTAAATGAGCGGTTCTTC,CSARDDAGGLNERFF
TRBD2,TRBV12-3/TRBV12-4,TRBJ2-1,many,TGTGCCAGCAGTCAGACTAGCGGGAGGGCCGCGGTTGCTAGCAATGAGCAGTTCTTC,CASSQTSGRAAVASNEQFF
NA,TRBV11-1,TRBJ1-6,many,TGTGCCAGCAGCTGGGAGAACAGGAATAATTCACCCCTCCACTTT,CASSWENRNNSPLHF
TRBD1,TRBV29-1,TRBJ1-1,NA,TGCAGCGTTGAATCCCCCAGGGGGCTGAACACTGAAGCTTTCTTT,CSVESPRGLNTEAFF
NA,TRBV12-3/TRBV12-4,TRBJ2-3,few,TGTGCCAGCAGTTTACCCACACAGAAAGGGTTTAGCACAGATACGCAGTATTTT,CASSLPTQKGFSTDTQYF
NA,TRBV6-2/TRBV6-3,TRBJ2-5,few,TGTGCCAGCAGGGATCGACAGGCCCAGGGGACCCAGTACTTC,CASRDRQAQGTQYF
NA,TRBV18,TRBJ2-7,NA,TGTGCCAGCTCACCCACGATTTTTAACTACGAGCAGTACTTC,CASSPTIFNYEQYF
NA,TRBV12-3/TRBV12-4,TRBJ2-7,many,TGTGCCAGCAGTCCCCGTCACTACGAGCAGTACTTC,CASSPRHYEQYF